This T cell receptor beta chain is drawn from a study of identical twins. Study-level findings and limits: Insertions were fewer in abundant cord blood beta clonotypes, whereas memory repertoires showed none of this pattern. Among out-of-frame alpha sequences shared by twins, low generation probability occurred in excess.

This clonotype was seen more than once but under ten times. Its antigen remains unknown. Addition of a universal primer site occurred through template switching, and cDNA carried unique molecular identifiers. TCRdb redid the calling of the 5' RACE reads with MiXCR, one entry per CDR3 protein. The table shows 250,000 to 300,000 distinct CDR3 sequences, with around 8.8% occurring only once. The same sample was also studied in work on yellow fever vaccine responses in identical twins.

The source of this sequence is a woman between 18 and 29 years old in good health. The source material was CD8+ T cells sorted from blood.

CDR3 in amino acids: CASSSNMSPLEQYF. In nucleotides, the CDR3 is TGTGCCAGCAGCTCAAACATGTCTCCCCTCGAGCAGTACTTC. The V and J genes are TRBV7-2 and TRBJ2-7, with no clear D. V was shortened by 4 bases and J by 6 bases, with 16 bases between the two germline ends. From germline, CDR1 is SGHTA and CDR2 FQGNSA. CDR3 length: 14 residues.